The rows below give T cell receptor beta chains drawn from one sample of a study of somatic mutations in cytotoxic T cells in rheumatoid arthritis. Data came from immunoSEQ multiplex PCR; TCRdb stores just in-frame clones and leaves some out. The sample shows 5,500 to 7,000 clones, roughly four fifths of them seen only once. The specimen was CD8+ T cells sorted from blood. These receptors originate from an adult with rheumatoid arthritis. Both conserved end residues are trimmed from each CDR3. D genes are given only for firm matches.

D gene	V gene	J gene	CDR3 protein
-	TRBV27	TRBJ1-1	ASSLGTLETEAF
TRBD2	TRBV7-8	TRBJ2-1	ASSFFTGRASYNEQF
-	TRBV27	TRBJ2-7	ASGSPYEQY
TRBD1	TRBV30	TRBJ2-7	ALRRGRSHEQY
TRBD2	TRBV7-3	TRBJ2-1	ASSLGAGGHNEQF
TRBD1	TRBV10-1	TRBJ2-7	ASSDGEGQGPYEQY
-	TRBV11-2	TRBJ1-1	ASSLWNRHTEAF
-	TRBV4-3	TRBJ2-3	ASSQDKGYDTQY
-	TRBV5-1	TRBJ1-5	ASSLLPYGNQPQH
-	TRBV4-3	TRBJ1-5	ASSQLHGTPQPQH
-	TRBV4-1	TRBJ2-3	ASSQDPGGLSTDTQY
-	TRBV6-4	TRBJ1-1	ASSPGGDMNTEAF
-	TRBV27	TRBJ2-2	ASSGTGPAGTGELF
-	TRBV27	TRBJ1-5	ASSLIGTGSIPQH
-	TRBV7-9	TRBJ1-6	ASSLDSYNSPLH
-	TRBV7-9	TRBJ1-1	ASSQTMNTEAF
TRBD1	TRBV28	TRBJ1-1	ASSKRTGGEYTEAF
-	TRBV27	TRBJ1-1	ASSLNEPYNTEAF
TRBD2	TRBV7-2	TRBJ2-7	ASSYGLAGTEQY
-	TRBV5-1	TRBJ2-1	ASSAGTEHNEQF
-	TRBV4-2	TRBJ2-2	ASSPPRDTGELF
-	TRBV29-1	TRBJ2-7	SSVDGPSYEQY
TRBD2	TRBV7-9	TRBJ2-1	ASSSPTGGRRNEQF
-	TRBV7-6	TRBJ2-1	ASSLGQNEQF
TRBD1	TRBV5-6	TRBJ2-3	ASSLGVRDRDTDTQY
-	TRBV18	TRBJ2-2	ASPTVTGELF
TRBD1	TRBV11-3	TRBJ2-3	ASSPDRGRRWDTQY